This T cell receptor beta chain was identified in a study of Ad26.COV2.S vaccination and SARS-CoV-2 variants. Turning to the study itself: Recipients of Ad26.COV2.S got it intramuscularly, once or twice 56 days apart. Whole-study findings and limits: Analyses that measured TCR breadth and depth may have underestimated total T cell responses.

The count of this clone is one. The antigen is undetermined. Measured with immunoSEQ multiplex PCR; TCRdb has only the in-frame clones, and not every one. The table includes some 460,000 clones, around 89% detected once. Regarding treatment: roughly 18 received Ad26.COV2.S at low or high dose, single or two shots; roughly five received placebo; per-sample allocation not given. Specimens were obtained on day 63 following the first vaccine or placebo injection. The sample came from a Boston adult aged 18-55 years. What was given as vaccine was an Ad26 vector encoding Wuhan-strain SARS-CoV-2 spike. Sequenced material: peripheral blood, taken in a trial of Ad26.COV2.S vaccine versus placebo. The sequence derives from a person between 18 and 65 years old who received the Ad26.COV2.S COVID-19 vaccine or a placebo.

As DNA, the CDR3 is TGTGCCAGCAGCTTCCCCCTAGCGGGGGTACGACGGCACGGGGAGCTGTTTTTT. Its protein product is CASSFPLAGVRRHGELFF. The rearrangement joins TRBV11-3 to TRBJ2-2, with 10 bases that match TRBD2. Losses at the gene ends were 3 bases for V and 7 bases for J; bases not matched to a gene: 14. Germline V gene sequence: CDR1 SGHNT, CDR2 YENEEA. This CDR3 region has 18 residues.